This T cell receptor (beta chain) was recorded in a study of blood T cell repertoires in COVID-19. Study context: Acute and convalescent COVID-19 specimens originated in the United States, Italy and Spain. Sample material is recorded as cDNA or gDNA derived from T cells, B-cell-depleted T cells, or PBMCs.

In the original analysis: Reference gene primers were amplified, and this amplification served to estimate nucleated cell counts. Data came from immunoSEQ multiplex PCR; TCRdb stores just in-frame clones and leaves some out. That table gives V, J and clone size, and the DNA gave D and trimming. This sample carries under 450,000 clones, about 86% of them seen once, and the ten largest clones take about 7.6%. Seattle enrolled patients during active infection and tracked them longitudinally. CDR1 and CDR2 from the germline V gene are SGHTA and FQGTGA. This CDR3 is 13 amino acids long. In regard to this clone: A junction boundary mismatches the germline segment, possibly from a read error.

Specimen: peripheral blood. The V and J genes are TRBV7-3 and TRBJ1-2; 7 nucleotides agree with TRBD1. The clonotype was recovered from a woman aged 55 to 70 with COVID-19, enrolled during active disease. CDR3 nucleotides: TGTGCCAGCAGCCTAACCGGGACAGCTGGCTACACCTTC. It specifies CASSLTGTAGYTF.